This T cell receptor beta chain came from a study of T cells in Graves' hyperthyroidism and ophthalmopathy. On the study more broadly: The authors collected peripheral blood at initial diagnosis, before any treatment. Study observations and caveats: A 13 V-J signature model discriminated ophthalmopathy versus stable hyperthyroidism.

A remark on this clonotype: Antigen: not known.

Trimming removed 6 bases from V and 4 bases from J, with 15 bases in between. The CDR3 has 14 residues. Per the germline V gene, CDR1 is SGHAT and CDR2 is FQDESV (reference sequence). Amplified regions were TCR beta CDR3 sequences from RNA transcripts. RT-PCR in the first round (using the HTBI primer set) targeted the TCR CDR3. MiXCR, run by TCRdb on the multiplex PCR reads, gives a single entry per CDR3 protein. The sample lists hundreds of thousands of distinct CDR3 sequences, around 38% occurring once. Any patient presenting with uncontrolled infection, other autoimmune disease, pregnancy or lactation was left out. Clinical symptoms, serum thyroxine, TRAb, thyroid ultrasound and orbital computed tomography established diagnosis.

The sequenced material came from blood. This sequence originates from a man aged 18 to 29 with Graves' hyperthyroidism. The V call is TRBV11-1, the J call TRBJ2-5, with D perhaps TRBD1 or TRBD2 (5 bases each). CDR3 in amino acids: CASSSGTFRETQYF. The DNA for the CDR3 is TGTGCCAGCAGTTCCGGGACCTTTAGAGAGACCCAGTACTTC.